A selection of T cell receptor beta chains follows, all from one sample in a study of cytomegalovirus exposure and HLA in healthy donors. Method: immunoSEQ multiplex PCR; TCRdb's copy keeps in-frame clones and lacks some. The sample has approximately 150,000 clones, roughly 80% seen once. Sequences were obtained from PBMCs. The receptors shown here come from a male donor in good health and CMV-seronegative. Both conserved end residues are part of each CDR3. The order of the fields is V gene, CDR3 length, clone size, J gene, D gene, CDR3 protein, CDR3 DNA. A D gene is named only where the DNA matches it firmly. Size is stated for part of the rows, as once, few or many counts, or as a class when the clone is expanded.

v_gene: TRBV6-5
len: 14
abundance: -
j_gene: TRBJ2-7
d_gene: -
CDR3aa: CASSYPDSSYEQYF
CDR3nt: TGTGCCAGCAGTTACCCGGACTCCTCCTACGAGCAGTACTTC

v_gene: TRBV2
len: 15
abundance: -
j_gene: TRBJ2-3
d_gene: -
CDR3aa: CASSVQVGFTDTQYF
CDR3nt: TGTGCCAGCAGTGTACAGGTGGGATTCACAGATACGCAGTATTTT

v_gene: TRBV27
len: 15
abundance: -
j_gene: TRBJ2-3
d_gene: -
CDR3aa: CASSLISGNTDTQYF
CDR3nt: TGTGCCAGCTCTTTAATTAGCGGAAACACAGATACGCAGTATTTT

v_gene: TRBV19
len: 13
abundance: -
j_gene: TRBJ1-5
d_gene: -
CDR3aa: CASIKGGYQPQHF
CDR3nt: TGTGCCAGTATTAAGGGGGGGTATCAGCCCCAGCATTTT

v_gene: TRBV11-3
len: 12
abundance: -
j_gene: TRBJ2-5
d_gene: -
CDR3aa: CASSQQGETQYF
CDR3nt: TGTGCCAGCAGCCAGCAGGGGGAGACCCAGTACTTC

v_gene: TRBV19
len: 16
abundance: -
j_gene: TRBJ2-3
d_gene: TRBD2
CDR3aa: CASRGIVSGTADTQYF
CDR3nt: TGTGCCAGTAGAGGAATCGTTAGCGGGACCGCAGATACGCAGTATTTT

v_gene: TRBV6-6
len: 14
abundance: -
j_gene: TRBJ1-2
d_gene: -
CDR3aa: CASTRNRVSYGYTF
CDR3nt: TGTGCCAGCACCCGGAACAGGGTGTCCTATGGCTACACCTTC

v_gene: TRBV6-5
len: 15
abundance: few
j_gene: TRBJ2-1
d_gene: -
CDR3aa: CASSYLGSSYNEQFF
CDR3nt: TGTGCCAGCAGTTACCTGGGGAGCTCCTACAATGAGCAGTTCTTC

v_gene: TRBV18
len: 15
abundance: -
j_gene: TRBJ1-1
d_gene: -
CDR3aa: CASSPPAGQSTEAFF
CDR3nt: TGTGCCAGCTCACCCCCGGCAGGGCAGAGCACTGAAGCTTTCTTT

v_gene: TRBV29-1
len: 14
abundance: -
j_gene: TRBJ2-7
d_gene: TRBD1
CDR3aa: CSGARDRGAYEQYF
CDR3nt: TGCAGCGGGGCACGGGACAGGGGGGCCTACGAGCAGTACTTC

v_gene: TRBV5-8
len: 17
abundance: -
j_gene: TRBJ1-6
d_gene: -
CDR3aa: CASSGGGSRSYNSPLHF
CDR3nt: TGTGCCAGCAGCGGCGGGGGGTCGCGCTCCTATAATTCACCCCTCCACTTT

v_gene: TRBV6-1
len: 19
abundance: -
j_gene: TRBJ2-7
d_gene: -
CDR3aa: CASSEAASGGWGAPEEQYF
CDR3nt: TGTGCCAGCAGTGAAGCGGCCTCAGGGGGTTGGGGGGCGCCGGAGGAGCAGTACTTC

v_gene: TRBV5-1
len: 14
abundance: -
j_gene: TRBJ2-7
d_gene: -
CDR3aa: CASSLDGSSYEQYF
CDR3nt: TGCGCCAGCAGCTTGGATGGGAGCTCCTACGAGCAGTACTTC

v_gene: TRBV7-2
len: 14
abundance: -
j_gene: TRBJ2-3
d_gene: -
CDR3aa: CASSLDYGTDTQYF
CDR3nt: TGTGCCAGCAGCTTAGACTATGGAACAGATACGCAGTATTTT

v_gene: TRBV29-1
len: 17
abundance: -
j_gene: TRBJ2-7
d_gene: -
CDR3aa: CSVEDKREGQASYEQYF
CDR3nt: TGCAGCGTTGAAGATAAGAGGGAGGGACAGGCCTCCTACGAGCAGTACTTC

v_gene: TRBV5-4
len: 15
abundance: -
j_gene: TRBJ2-7
d_gene: TRBD2
CDR3aa: CASSSRTSGMYEQYF
CDR3nt: TGTGCCAGCAGCTCAAGGACTAGCGGGATGTACGAGCAGTACTTC

v_gene: TRBV29-1
len: 13
abundance: -
j_gene: TRBJ1-4
d_gene: -
CDR3aa: CSTWTPGDEKLFF
CDR3nt: TGCAGCACATGGACTCCTGGGGATGAAAAACTGTTTTTT

v_gene: TRBV2
len: 13
abundance: few
j_gene: TRBJ2-2
d_gene: -
CDR3aa: CASSWGLSGELFF
CDR3nt: TGTGCCAGCAGTTGGGGCCTTTCCGGGGAGCTGTTTTTT

v_gene: TRBV19
len: 16
abundance: -
j_gene: TRBJ2-7
d_gene: -
CDR3aa: CASSALRSARPAEQYF
CDR3nt: TGTGCCAGTAGCGCCCTTCGATCGGCCAGGCCGGCCGAGCAGTACTTC

v_gene: TRBV7-2
len: 14
abundance: -
j_gene: TRBJ2-3
d_gene: TRBD2
CDR3aa: CASRNSGGEGTQYF
CDR3nt: TGTGCCAGCAGGAATAGCGGAGGGGAGGGTACGCAGTATTTT

v_gene: TRBV7-9
len: 11
abundance: -
j_gene: TRBJ1-2
d_gene: -
CDR3aa: CASSLEGSYTF
CDR3nt: TGTGCCAGCAGCTTAGAGGGGAGCTACACCTTC

v_gene: TRBV29-1
len: 13
abundance: -
j_gene: TRBJ2-2
d_gene: TRBD2
CDR3aa: CSVSGTNTGELFF
CDR3nt: TGCAGCGTAAGCGGGACGAACACCGGGGAGCTGTTTTTT

v_gene: TRBV27
len: 14
abundance: -
j_gene: TRBJ1-1
d_gene: TRBD1
CDR3aa: CASSRTGGHTEAFF
CDR3nt: TGTGCCAGCAGTCGGACAGGGGGACACACTGAAGCTTTCTTT

v_gene: TRBV20-1
len: 10
abundance: -
j_gene: TRBJ1-4
d_gene: -
CDR3aa: CSALNEKLFF
CDR3nt: TGCAGTGCTTTAAATGAAAAACTGTTTTTT

v_gene: TRBV10-3
len: 14
abundance: few
j_gene: TRBJ1-6
d_gene: -
CDR3aa: CAISPGGFDSPLHF
CDR3nt: TGTGCCATCAGCCCTGGGGGCTTTGATTCACCCCTCCACTTT

v_gene: TRBV2
len: 14
abundance: -
j_gene: TRBJ1-5
d_gene: TRBD1
CDR3aa: CASSGDRQGQPQHF
CDR3nt: TGTGCCAGCAGTGGGGACAGGCAGGGTCAGCCCCAGCATTTT

v_gene: TRBV6-1
len: 14
abundance: -
j_gene: TRBJ1-5
d_gene: -
CDR3aa: CASRGINSNQPQHF
CDR3nt: TGTGCCAGCAGGGGCATAAATAGCAATCAGCCCCAGCATTTT

v_gene: TRBV27
len: 15
abundance: -
j_gene: TRBJ2-3
d_gene: TRBD1
CDR3aa: CASSSWTGGVDTQYF
CDR3nt: TGTGCCAGCAGTTCTTGGACAGGGGGTGTCGATACGCAGTATTTT

v_gene: TRBV6-4
len: 15
abundance: few
j_gene: TRBJ2-7
d_gene: TRBD2
CDR3aa: CASRRGTSGNYEQYF
CDR3nt: TGTGCCAGCAGAAGAGGGACTAGCGGGAACTACGAGCAGTACTTC

v_gene: TRBV28
len: 13
abundance: -
j_gene: TRBJ2-7
d_gene: -
CDR3aa: CASSRTPSYEQYF
CDR3nt: TGTGCCAGCAGCCGTACACCCTCCTACGAGCAGTACTTC

v_gene: TRBV7-8
len: 16
abundance: -
j_gene: TRBJ1-2
d_gene: -
CDR3aa: CASSRELGGDTYGYTF
CDR3nt: TGTGCCAGCAGTCGAGAGTTGGGGGGGGACACCTATGGCTACACCTTC

v_gene: TRBV6-6
len: 15
abundance: few
j_gene: TRBJ2-7
d_gene: TRBD1
CDR3aa: CASSTGQVGTYEQYF
CDR3nt: TGTGCCAGCAGTACCGGACAGGTGGGGACCTACGAGCAGTACTTC

v_gene: TRBV5-1
len: 18
abundance: -
j_gene: TRBJ2-7
d_gene: -
CDR3aa: CASSLDYEARTESYEQYF
CDR3nt: TGCGCCAGCAGCTTGGATTACGAGGCGAGGACAGAGTCCTACGAGCAGTACTTC

v_gene: TRBV7-2
len: 11
abundance: -
j_gene: TRBJ2-5
d_gene: -
CDR3aa: CASSAATAQYF
CDR3nt: TGTGCCAGCAGCGCCGCAACGGCCCAGTACTTC

v_gene: TRBV4-3
len: 17
abundance: few
j_gene: TRBJ1-4
d_gene: TRBD1
CDR3aa: CASSQDRGPGGREKLFF
CDR3nt: TGCGCCAGCAGCCAAGACCGAGGGCCAGGGGGACGAGAAAAACTGTTTTTT

v_gene: TRBV4-2
len: 15
abundance: -
j_gene: TRBJ1-3
d_gene: TRBD1
CDR3aa: CASSQAEGAGNTIYF
CDR3nt: TGTGCCAGCAGCCAAGCGGAGGGGGCGGGAAACACCATATATTTT

v_gene: TRBV5-6
len: 16
abundance: -
j_gene: TRBJ2-1
d_gene: TRBD2
CDR3aa: CASSLAGLAGGGEQFF
CDR3nt: TGTGCCAGCAGCTTGGCGGGACTAGCGGGAGGGGGTGAGCAGTTCTTC

v_gene: TRBV28
len: 15
abundance: few
j_gene: TRBJ2-2
d_gene: TRBD1
CDR3aa: CASSLDRENTGELFF
CDR3nt: TGTGCCAGCAGCCTGGACAGGGAGAACACCGGGGAGCTGTTTTTT

v_gene: TRBV9
len: 14
abundance: -
j_gene: TRBJ1-2
d_gene: -
CDR3aa: CASSVATTNYGYTF
CDR3nt: TGTGCCAGCAGCGTAGCGACTACTAACTATGGCTACACCTTC

v_gene: TRBV9
len: 13
abundance: -
j_gene: TRBJ1-1
d_gene: -
CDR3aa: CASSGSPNTEAFF
CDR3nt: TGTGCCAGCAGCGGGAGCCCGAACACTGAAGCTTTCTTT

v_gene: TRBV2
len: 12
abundance: -
j_gene: TRBJ2-4
d_gene: -
CDR3aa: CASSDRDNIQYF
CDR3nt: TGTGCCAGCAGTGACAGGGATAACATTCAGTACTTC

v_gene: TRBV9
len: 13
abundance: -
j_gene: TRBJ2-2
d_gene: -
CDR3aa: CASSVEGVGELFF
CDR3nt: TGTGCCAGCAGCGTTGAGGGCGTCGGGGAGCTGTTTTTT

v_gene: TRBV4-2
len: 14
abundance: -
j_gene: TRBJ1-4
d_gene: TRBD1
CDR3aa: CASSQTGGLEKLFF
CDR3nt: TGTGCCAGCAGCCAGACAGGGGGGTTGGAAAAACTGTTTTTT

v_gene: TRBV5-5
len: 14
abundance: -
j_gene: TRBJ2-1
d_gene: -
CDR3aa: CASSLLFLAGEQFF
CDR3nt: TGTGCCAGCAGCTTGTTGTTTCTAGCAGGAGAGCAGTTCTTC

v_gene: TRBV11-2
len: 13
abundance: -
j_gene: TRBJ1-1
d_gene: -
CDR3aa: CASSYWAYTEAFF
CDR3nt: TGTGCCAGCAGCTATTGGGCGTACACTGAAGCTTTCTTT

v_gene: TRBV7-2
len: 19
abundance: -
j_gene: TRBJ2-2
d_gene: TRBD2
CDR3aa: CASRPRTSGRALYTGELFF
CDR3nt: TGTGCCAGCAGACCGAGGACTAGCGGGAGGGCCTTGTACACCGGGGAGCTGTTTTTT

v_gene: TRBV6-6
len: 16
abundance: -
j_gene: TRBJ2-2
d_gene: -
CDR3aa: CASSFASRQGTGELFF
CDR3nt: TGTGCCAGCAGTTTTGCGTCCCGTCAGGGCACCGGGGAGCTGTTTTTT

v_gene: TRBV5-1
len: 19
abundance: -
j_gene: TRBJ2-4
d_gene: TRBD1
CDR3aa: CASSLGAGPYRGLRNIQYF
CDR3nt: TGCGCCAGCAGCTTGGGGGCCGGGCCATACAGGGGGCTGAGGAACATTCAGTACTTC

v_gene: TRBV18
len: 18
abundance: -
j_gene: TRBJ1-4
d_gene: TRBD1
CDR3aa: CASSLNRLTGGFNEKLFF
CDR3nt: TGTGCCAGCTCACTCAACCGACTGACAGGGGGTTTTAATGAAAAACTGTTTTTT

v_gene: TRBV27
len: 14
abundance: -
j_gene: TRBJ2-5
d_gene: -
CDR3aa: CASSFWASRETQYF
CDR3nt: TGTGCCAGCAGTTTCTGGGCGAGTCGAGAGACCCAGTACTTC

v_gene: TRBV18
len: 14
abundance: -
j_gene: TRBJ2-7
d_gene: -
CDR3aa: CASSQGLVSYEQYF
CDR3nt: TGTGCCAGCTCTCAGGGACTTGTAAGCTACGAGCAGTACTTC

v_gene: TRBV4-2
len: 22
abundance: -
j_gene: TRBJ1-6
d_gene: -
CDR3aa: CASSPGVPLEIWNPSYNSPLHF
CDR3nt: TGTGCCAGCAGCCCGGGGGTTCCATTGGAGATCTGGAATCCCTCCTATAATTCACCCCTCCACTTT

v_gene: TRBV11-1
len: 14
abundance: -
j_gene: TRBJ2-4
d_gene: -
CDR3aa: CASSPWRGGNIQYF
CDR3nt: TGTGCCAGCAGCCCTTGGCGTGGCGGAAACATTCAGTACTTC

v_gene: TRBV5-6
len: 12
abundance: -
j_gene: TRBJ2-7
d_gene: TRBD1
CDR3aa: CASSLQQGEQYF
CDR3nt: TGTGCCAGCAGCTTGCAACAGGGGGAGCAGTACTTC

v_gene: TRBV28
len: 14
abundance: -
j_gene: TRBJ1-4
d_gene: -
CDR3aa: CASSFYSPNEKLFF
CDR3nt: TGTGCCAGCAGTTTCTACAGCCCTAATGAAAAACTGTTTTTT

v_gene: TRBV13
len: 13
abundance: few
j_gene: TRBJ1-2
d_gene: -
CDR3aa: CASSLGRGYGYTF
CDR3nt: TGTGCCAGCAGCTTAGGCCGGGGCTATGGCTACACCTTC

v_gene: TRBV10-2
len: 14
abundance: -
j_gene: TRBJ1-5
d_gene: TRBD1
CDR3aa: CASSEGGYNQPQHF
CDR3nt: TGCGCCAGCAGCGAAGGGGGCTACAATCAGCCCCAGCATTTT

v_gene: TRBV7-3
len: 18
abundance: -
j_gene: TRBJ1-3
d_gene: -
CDR3aa: CASSLWCEQGFLGNTIYF
CDR3nt: TGTGCCAGCAGCTTATGGTGCGAACAGGGTTTTCTGGGAAACACCATATATTTT

v_gene: TRBV19
len: 13
abundance: -
j_gene: TRBJ1-1
d_gene: -
CDR3aa: CASPPGVNTEAFF
CDR3nt: TGTGCCAGCCCTCCGGGGGTGAACACTGAAGCTTTCTTT

v_gene: TRBV5-1
len: 13
abundance: -
j_gene: TRBJ1-4
d_gene: -
CDR3aa: CASSFREGEKLFF
CDR3nt: TGCGCCAGCAGCTTCAGGGAGGGTGAAAAACTGTTTTTT